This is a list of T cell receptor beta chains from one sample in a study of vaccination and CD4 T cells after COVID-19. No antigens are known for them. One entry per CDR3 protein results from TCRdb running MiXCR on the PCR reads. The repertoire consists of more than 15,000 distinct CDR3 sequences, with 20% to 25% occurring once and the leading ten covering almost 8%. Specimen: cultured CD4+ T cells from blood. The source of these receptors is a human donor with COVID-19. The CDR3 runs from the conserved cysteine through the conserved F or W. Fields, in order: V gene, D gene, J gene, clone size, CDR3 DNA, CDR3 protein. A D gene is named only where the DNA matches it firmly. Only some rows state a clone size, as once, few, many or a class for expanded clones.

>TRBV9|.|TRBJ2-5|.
TGTGCCAGCAGCGTCTCGAGCGACGGTGGCCGGCAAGAGACCCAGTACTTC
CASSVSSDGGRQETQYF
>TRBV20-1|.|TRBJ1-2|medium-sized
TGCAGTGCTAGAGTAACGGGACACCACTATGGCTACACCTTC
CSARVTGHHYGYTF
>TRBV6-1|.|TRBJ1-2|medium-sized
TGTGCCAGCACCTTGGGGGGGGGCGGCTACACCTTC
CASTLGGGGYTF
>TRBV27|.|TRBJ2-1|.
TGTGCCAGCAGTCGTTCCAATCAGCAGTTCTTC
CASSRSNQQFF
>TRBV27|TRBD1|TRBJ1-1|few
TGTGCCAGCAGACCTGGGACAGGGTTCACTGAAGCTTTCTTT
CASRPGTGFTEAFF
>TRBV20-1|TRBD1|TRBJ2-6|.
TGCAGTGCTTATACAGGGGCCGGGGCCAACGTCCTGACTTTC
CSAYTGAGANVLTF
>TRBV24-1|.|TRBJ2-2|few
TGTGCCGCAAGTAAAAACTCGAACACCGGGGAGCTGTTTTTT
CAASKNSNTGELFF
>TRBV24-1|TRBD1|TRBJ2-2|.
TGTGCCACCAGTGTTGGGACAGTGGCCGGGGAGCTGTTTTTT
CATSVGTVAGELFF
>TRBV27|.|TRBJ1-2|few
TGTGCCAGCAGGACAGCAGGGGCGGTGGGCTACACCTTC
CASRTAGAVGYTF
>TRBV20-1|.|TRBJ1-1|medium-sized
TGCAGTGCTAGAACCCCGAGCACCGTGAACACTGAAGCTTTCTTT
CSARTPSTVNTEAFF
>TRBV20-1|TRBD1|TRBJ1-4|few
TGCAGTGCTAGGGCCGGGACAGGGGGCGAGGAAAAACTGTTTTTT
CSARAGTGGEEKLFF
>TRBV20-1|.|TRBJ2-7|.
TGCAGTGCTAGTTTCTTACACGAAGAGCAGTACTTC
CSASFLHEEQYF
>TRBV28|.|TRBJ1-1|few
TGTGCCAGCAGTTTTATAGGAGGGGAGAACACTGAAGCTTTCTTT
CASSFIGGENTEAFF
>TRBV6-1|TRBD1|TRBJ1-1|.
TGTGCCAGCAGACAACTATCGGACAGGGGGCGTCGGACTGAAGCTTTCTTT
CASRQLSDRGRRTEAFF
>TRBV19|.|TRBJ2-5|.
TGTGCCAGTACCCCCGGGAACCAAAGAGAGACCCAGTACTTC
CASTPGNQRETQYF
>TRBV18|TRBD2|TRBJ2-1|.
TGTGCCAGCTCACCACCGGATGGCGGGGGGCTGTATGAGCAGTTCTTC
CASSPPDGGGLYEQFF
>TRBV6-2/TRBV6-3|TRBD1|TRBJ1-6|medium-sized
TGTGCCAGCAGTTTGGGGACAGGGGGAAATTCACCCCTCCACTTT
CASSLGTGGNSPLHF
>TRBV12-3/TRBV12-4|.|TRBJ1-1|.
TGTGCCAGCAGTTTCGCGAAGGGGAACGCTGAAGCTTTCTTT
CASSFAKGNAEAFF
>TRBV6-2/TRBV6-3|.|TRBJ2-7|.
TGTGCCAGCAGTGTGACCCGCTTGGAGCAGTACTTC
CASSVTRLEQYF